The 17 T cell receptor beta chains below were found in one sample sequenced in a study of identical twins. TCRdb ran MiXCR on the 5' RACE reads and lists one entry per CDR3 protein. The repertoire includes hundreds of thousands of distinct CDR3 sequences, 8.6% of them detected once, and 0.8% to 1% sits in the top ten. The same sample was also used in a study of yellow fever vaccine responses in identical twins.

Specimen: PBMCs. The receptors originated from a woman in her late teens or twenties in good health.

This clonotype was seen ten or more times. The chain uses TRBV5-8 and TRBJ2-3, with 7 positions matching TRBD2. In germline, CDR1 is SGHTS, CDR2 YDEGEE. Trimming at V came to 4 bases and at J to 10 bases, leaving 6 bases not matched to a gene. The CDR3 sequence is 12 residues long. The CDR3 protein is CASSGLAGSQYF. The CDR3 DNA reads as TGTGCCAGCAGCGGCTTAGCGGGTTCGCAGTATTTT.

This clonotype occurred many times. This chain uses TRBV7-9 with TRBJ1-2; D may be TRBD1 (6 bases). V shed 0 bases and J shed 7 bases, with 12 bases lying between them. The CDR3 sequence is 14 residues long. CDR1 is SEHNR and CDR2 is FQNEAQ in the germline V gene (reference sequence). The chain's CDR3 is CASSLAGGAGGYTF. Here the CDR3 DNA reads TGTGCCAGCAGCTTAGCGGGGGGGGCCGGTGGCTACACCTTC.

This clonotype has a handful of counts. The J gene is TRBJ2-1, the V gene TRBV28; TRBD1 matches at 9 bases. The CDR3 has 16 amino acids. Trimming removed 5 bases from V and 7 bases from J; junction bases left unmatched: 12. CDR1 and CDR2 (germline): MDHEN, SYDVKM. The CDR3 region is CASSPDPGQGRNEQFF. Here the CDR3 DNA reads TGTGCCAGCAGTCCCGATCCGGGACAGGGTAGAAATGAGCAGTTCTTC.

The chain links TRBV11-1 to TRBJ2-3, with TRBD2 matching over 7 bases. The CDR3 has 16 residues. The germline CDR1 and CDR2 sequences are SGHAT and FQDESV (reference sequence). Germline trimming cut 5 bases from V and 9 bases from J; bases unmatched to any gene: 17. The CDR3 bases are TGTGCCAGCAGCATATGGTCGGGAGGCCAAGTCGCGACGCAGTATTTT. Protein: CASSIWSGGQVATQYF.

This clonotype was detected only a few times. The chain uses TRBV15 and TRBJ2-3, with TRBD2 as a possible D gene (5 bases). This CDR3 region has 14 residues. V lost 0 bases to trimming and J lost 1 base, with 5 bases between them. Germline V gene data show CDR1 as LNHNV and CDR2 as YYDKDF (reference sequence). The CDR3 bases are TGTGCCACCAGCAGAGACGGGGGCACAGATACGCAGTATTTT. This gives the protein CATSRDGGTDTQYF.

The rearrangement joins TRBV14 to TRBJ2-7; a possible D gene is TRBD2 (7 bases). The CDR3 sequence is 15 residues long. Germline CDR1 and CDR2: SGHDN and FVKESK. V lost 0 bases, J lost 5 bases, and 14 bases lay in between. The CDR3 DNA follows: TGTGCCAGCAGCCAAGATTGGGGGGGCATCGACGAGCAGTACTTC. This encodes CASSQDWGGIDEQYF.

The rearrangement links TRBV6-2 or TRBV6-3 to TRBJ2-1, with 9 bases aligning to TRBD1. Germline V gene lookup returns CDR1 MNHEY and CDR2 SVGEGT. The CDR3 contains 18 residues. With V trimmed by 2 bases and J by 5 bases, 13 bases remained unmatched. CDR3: CASSYTIRDRGFDNEQFF. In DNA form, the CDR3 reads TGTGCCAGCAGTTACACAATTCGCGACAGGGGGTTCGACAATGAGCAGTTCTTC.

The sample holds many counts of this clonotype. CDR3 protein: CASRLDRPGELFF. CDR3 bases: TGTGCCAGCAGGCTGGACAGGCCCGGGGAGCTGTTTTTT. V is TRBV2 and J is TRBJ2-2; TRBD1 matches 7 bases. Germline V gives CDR1 SNHLY, CDR2 FYNNEI. The CDR3 is 13 residues long. V dropped 6 bases and J dropped 6; count of bases not matched to a gene: 4.

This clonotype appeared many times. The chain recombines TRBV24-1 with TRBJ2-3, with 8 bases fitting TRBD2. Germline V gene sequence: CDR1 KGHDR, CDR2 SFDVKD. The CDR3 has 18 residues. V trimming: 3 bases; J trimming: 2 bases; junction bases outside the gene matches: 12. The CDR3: CATSDTPGGPDFTDTQYF. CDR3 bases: TGTGCCACCAGTGATACTCCGGGAGGGCCGGATTTCACAGATACGCAGTATTTT.

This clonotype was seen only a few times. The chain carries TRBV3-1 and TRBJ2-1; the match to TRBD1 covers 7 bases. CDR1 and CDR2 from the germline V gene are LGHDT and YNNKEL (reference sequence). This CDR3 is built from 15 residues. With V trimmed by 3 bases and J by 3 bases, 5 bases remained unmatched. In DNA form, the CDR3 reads TGTGCCAGCAGCCACTCGACAGGGCTCTACAATGAGCAGTTCTTC. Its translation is CASSHSTGLYNEQFF.

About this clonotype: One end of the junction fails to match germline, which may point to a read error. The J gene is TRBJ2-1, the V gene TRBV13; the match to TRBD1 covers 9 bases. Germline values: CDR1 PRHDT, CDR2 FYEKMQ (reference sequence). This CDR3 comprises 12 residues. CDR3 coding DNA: TGTGCCAGCAGCCCTGGACAGGGGTTAACGGTCTTC. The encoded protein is CASSPGQGLTVF.

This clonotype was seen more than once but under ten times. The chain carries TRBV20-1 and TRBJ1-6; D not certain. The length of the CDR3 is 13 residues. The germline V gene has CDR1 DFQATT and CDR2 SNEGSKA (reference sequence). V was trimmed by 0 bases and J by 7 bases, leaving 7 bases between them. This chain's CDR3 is CSAREGRNSPLHF. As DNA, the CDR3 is TGCAGTGCTAGAGAAGGGCGGAATTCACCCCTCCACTTT.

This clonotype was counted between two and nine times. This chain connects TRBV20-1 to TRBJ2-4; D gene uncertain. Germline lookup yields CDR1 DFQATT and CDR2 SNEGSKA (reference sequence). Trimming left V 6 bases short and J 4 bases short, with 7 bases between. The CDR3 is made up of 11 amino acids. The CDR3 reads CSAGPKNIQYF. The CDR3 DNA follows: TGCAGTGCCGGGCCGAAAAACATTCAGTACTTC.

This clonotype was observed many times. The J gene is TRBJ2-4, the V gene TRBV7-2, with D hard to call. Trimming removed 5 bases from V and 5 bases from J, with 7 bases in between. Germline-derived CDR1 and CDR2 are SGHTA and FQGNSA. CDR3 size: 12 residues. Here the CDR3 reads CASSPAQNIQYF. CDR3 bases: TGTGCCAGCAGCCCGGCACAAAACATTCAGTACTTC.

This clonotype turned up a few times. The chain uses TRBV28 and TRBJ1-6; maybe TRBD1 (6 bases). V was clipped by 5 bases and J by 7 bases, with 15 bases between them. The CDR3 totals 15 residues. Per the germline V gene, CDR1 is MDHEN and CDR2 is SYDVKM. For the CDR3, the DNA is TGTGCCAGCAGTCTCCGGGACACAACGAATTCACCCCTCCACTTT. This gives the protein CASSLRDTTNSPLHF.

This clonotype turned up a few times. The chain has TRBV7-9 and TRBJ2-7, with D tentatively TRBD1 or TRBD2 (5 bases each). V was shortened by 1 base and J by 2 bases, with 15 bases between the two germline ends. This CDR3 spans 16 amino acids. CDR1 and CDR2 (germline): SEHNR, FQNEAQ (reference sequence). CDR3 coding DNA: TGTGCCAGCAGCTTAGATGGTAGGGGACCCCCCTACGAGCAGTACTTC. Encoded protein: CASSLDGRGPPYEQYF.

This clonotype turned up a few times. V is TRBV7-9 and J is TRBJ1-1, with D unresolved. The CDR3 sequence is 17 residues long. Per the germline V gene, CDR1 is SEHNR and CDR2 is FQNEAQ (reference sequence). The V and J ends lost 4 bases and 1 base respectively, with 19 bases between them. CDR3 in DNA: TGTGCCAGCAGCTCCGCGGTATCGGGCATACGGAACACTGAAGCTTTCTTT. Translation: CASSSAVSGIRNTEAFF.